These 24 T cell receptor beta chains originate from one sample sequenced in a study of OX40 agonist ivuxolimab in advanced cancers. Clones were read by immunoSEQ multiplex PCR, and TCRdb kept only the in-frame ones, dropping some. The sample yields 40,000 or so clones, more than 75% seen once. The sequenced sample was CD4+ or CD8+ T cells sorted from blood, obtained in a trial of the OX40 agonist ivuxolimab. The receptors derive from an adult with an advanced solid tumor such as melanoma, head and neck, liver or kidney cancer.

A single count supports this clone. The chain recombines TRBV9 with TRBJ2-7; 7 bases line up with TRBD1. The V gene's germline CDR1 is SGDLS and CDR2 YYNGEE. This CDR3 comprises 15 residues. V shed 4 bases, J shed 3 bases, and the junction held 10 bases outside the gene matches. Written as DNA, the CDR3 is TGTGCCAGCAGCCCCCCCGGGACAGTTAACTACGAGCAGTACTTC. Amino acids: CASSPPGTVNYEQYF.

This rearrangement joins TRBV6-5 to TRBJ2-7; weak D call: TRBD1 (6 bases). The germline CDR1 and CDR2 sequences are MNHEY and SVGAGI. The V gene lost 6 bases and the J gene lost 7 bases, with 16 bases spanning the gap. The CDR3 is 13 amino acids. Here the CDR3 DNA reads TGTGCCAGCAGCCGAGAAAAGGACAGTGAGCAGTACTTC. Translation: CASSREKDSEQYF.

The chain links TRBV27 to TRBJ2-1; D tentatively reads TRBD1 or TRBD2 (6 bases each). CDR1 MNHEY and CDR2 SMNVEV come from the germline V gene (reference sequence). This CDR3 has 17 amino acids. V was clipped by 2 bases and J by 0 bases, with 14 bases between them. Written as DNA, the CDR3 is TGTGCCAGCAGTTTAGTTCTTAAGGGGGGCTCCTACAATGAGCAGTTCTTC. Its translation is CASSLVLKGGSYNEQFF.

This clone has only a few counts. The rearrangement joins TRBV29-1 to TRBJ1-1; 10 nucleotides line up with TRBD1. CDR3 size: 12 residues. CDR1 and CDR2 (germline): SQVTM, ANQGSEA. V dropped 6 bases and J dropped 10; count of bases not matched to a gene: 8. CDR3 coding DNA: TGCAGCGTAGGAGGACAGGGGGGCGCAGCTTTCTTT. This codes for CSVGGQGGAAFF.

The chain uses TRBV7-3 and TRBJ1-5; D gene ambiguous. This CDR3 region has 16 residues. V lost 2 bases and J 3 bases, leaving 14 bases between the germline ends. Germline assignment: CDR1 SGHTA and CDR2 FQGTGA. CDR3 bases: TGTGCCAGCAGCTTAGTAACAGACTTCGTCAATCAGCCCCAGCATTTT. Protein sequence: CASSLVTDFVNQPQHF.

The CDR3 here is CASRQLTSGTDTQYF. The CDR3 bases are TGTGCCAGCAGACAACTGACTAGCGGCACAGATACGCAGTATTTT. This rearrangement joins TRBV9 to TRBJ2-3; 8 bases agree with TRBD2. The V segment lost 5 bases and the J segment 1 base; nucleotides outside the gene matches: 6. Germline V gene data show CDR1 as SGDLS and CDR2 as YYNGEE. The CDR3 length is 15 residues.

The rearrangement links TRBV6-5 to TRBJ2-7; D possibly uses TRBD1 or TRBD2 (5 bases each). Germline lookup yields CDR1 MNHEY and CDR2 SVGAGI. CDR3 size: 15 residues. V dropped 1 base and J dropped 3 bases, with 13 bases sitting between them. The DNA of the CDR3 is TGTGCCAGCAGTTACTTCGAGGGACCTCTCTACGAGCAGTACTTC. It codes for CASSYFEGPLYEQYF.

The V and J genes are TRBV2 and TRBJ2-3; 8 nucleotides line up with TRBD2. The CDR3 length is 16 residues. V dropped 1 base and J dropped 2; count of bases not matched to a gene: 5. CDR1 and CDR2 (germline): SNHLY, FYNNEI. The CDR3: CASSEVSGAFTDTQYF. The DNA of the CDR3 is TGTGCCAGCAGTGAAGTTAGCGGGGCCTTCACAGATACGCAGTATTTT. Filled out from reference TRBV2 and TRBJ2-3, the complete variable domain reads EPEVTQTPSHQVTQMGQEVILRCVPISNHLYFYWYRQILGQKVEFLVSFYNNEISEKSEIFDDQFSVERPDGSNFTLKIRSTKLEDSAMYFCASSEVSGAFTDTQYFGPGTRLTVL.

This CDR3 reads CASNKQGESNSPLHF. The CDR3 DNA reads TGTGCCAGCAACAAACAGGGGGAGAGTAATTCACCCCTCCACTTT. This chain connects TRBV6-1 to TRBJ1-6, with 8 nucleotides matching TRBD1. Trimming took 7 bases from V and 6 from J; bases not matched to a gene: 8. Per germline, CDR1 MNHNS and CDR2 SASEGT. The CDR3 consists of 15 residues.

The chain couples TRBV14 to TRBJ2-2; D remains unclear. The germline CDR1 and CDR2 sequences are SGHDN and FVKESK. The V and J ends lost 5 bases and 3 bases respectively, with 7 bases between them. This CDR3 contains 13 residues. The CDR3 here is CASSGFDTGELFF. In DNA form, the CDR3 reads TGTGCCAGCAGCGGGTTTGACACCGGGGAGCTGTTTTTT. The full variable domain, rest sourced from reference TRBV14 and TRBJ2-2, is EAGVTQFPSHSVIEKGQTVTLRCDPISGHDNLYWYRRVMGKEIKFLLHFVKESKQDESGMPNNRFLAERTGGTYSTLKVQPAELEDSGVYFCASSGFDTGELFFGEGSRLTVL.

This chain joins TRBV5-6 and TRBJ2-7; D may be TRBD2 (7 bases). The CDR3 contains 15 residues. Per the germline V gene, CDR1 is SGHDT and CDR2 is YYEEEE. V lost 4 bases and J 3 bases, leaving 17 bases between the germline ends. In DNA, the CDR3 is TGTGCCAGCAGCCAGGGCCGGGGGGCCATCTACGAGCAGTACTTC. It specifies CASSQGRGAIYEQYF.

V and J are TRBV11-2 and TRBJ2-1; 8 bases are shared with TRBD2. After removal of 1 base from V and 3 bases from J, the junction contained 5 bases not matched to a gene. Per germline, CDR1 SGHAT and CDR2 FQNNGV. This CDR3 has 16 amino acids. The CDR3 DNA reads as TGTGCCAGCAGCTTAGGCTCTAGCGGGCACTACAATGAGCAGTTCTTC. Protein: CASSLGSSGHYNEQFF.

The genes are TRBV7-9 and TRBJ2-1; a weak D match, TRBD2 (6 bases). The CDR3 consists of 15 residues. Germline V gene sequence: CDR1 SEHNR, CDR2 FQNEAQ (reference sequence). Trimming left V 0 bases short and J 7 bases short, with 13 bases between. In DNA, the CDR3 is TGTGCCAGCAGCTTAGCGTCGGCGGGGCCTAATGAGCAGTTCTTC. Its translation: CASSLASAGPNEQFF.

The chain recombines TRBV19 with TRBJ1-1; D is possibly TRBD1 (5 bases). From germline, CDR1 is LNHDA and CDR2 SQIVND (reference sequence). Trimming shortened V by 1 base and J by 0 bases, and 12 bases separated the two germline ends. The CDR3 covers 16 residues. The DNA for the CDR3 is TGTGCCAGTAGTATAGGGGAAACAGGCATGAACACTGAAGCTTTCTTT. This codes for CASSIGETGMNTEAFF.

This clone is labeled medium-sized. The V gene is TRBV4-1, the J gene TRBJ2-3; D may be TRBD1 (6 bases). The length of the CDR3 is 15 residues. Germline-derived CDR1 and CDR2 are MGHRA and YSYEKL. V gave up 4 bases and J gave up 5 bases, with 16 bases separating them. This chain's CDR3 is CASSLGHLRGDTQYF. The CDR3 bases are TGCGCCAGCAGCCTGGGACACCTTCGGGGAGATACGCAGTATTTT.

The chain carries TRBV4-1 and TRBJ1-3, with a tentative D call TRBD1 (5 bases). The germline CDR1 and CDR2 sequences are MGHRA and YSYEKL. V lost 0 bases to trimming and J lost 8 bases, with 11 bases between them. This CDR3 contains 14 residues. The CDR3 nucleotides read TGCGCCAGCAGCCAAGAAGGGACGGCAGACACCATATATTTT. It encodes CASSQEGTADTIYF.

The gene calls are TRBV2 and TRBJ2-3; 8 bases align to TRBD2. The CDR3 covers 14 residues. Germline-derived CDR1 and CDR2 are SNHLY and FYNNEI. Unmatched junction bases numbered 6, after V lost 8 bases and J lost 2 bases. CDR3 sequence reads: CASRRGLATDTQYF. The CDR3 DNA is TGTGCCAGCCGCCGCGGACTAGCCACAGATACGCAGTATTTT.

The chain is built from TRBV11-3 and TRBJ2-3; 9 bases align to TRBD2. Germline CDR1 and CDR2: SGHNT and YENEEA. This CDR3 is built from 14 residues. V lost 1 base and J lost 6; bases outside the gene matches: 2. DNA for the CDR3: TGTGCCAGCAGCTTAGTAGCGGGAGCCGATACGCAGTATTTT. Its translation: CASSLVAGADTQYF.

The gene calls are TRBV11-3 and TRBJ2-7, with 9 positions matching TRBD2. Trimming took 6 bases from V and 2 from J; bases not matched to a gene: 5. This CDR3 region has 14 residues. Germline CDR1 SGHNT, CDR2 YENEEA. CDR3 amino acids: CASRGAGGPYEQYF. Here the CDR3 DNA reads TGTGCCAGCAGGGGAGCGGGGGGCCCCTACGAGCAGTACTTC.

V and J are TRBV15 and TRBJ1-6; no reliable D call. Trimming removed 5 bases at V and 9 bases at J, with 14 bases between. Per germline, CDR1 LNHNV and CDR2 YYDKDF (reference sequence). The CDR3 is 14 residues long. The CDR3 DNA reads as TGTGCCACCAGCCCCCGGCGAGACGTTTCACCCCTCCACTTT. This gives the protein CATSPRRDVSPLHF. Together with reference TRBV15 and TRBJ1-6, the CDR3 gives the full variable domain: DAMVIQNPRYQVTQFGKPVTLSCSQTLNHNVMYWYQQKSSQAPKLLFHYYDKDFNNEADTPDNFQSRRPNTSFCFLDIRSPGLGDTAMYLCATSPRRDVSPLHFGNGTRLTVT.

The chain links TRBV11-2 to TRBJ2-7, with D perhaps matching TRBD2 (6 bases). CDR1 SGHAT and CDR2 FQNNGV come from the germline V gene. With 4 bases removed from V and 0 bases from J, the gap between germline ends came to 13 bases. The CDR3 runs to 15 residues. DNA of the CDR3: TGTGCCAGCAGCTATGGCGGGAAAAACTCCTACGAGCAGTACTTC. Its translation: CASSYGGKNSYEQYF.

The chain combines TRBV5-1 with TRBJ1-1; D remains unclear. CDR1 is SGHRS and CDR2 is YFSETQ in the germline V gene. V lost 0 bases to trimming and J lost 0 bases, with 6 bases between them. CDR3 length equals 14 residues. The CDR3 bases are TGCGCCAGCAGCTTGGGAGGGATGAACACTGAAGCTTTCTTT. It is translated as CASSLGGMNTEAFF.

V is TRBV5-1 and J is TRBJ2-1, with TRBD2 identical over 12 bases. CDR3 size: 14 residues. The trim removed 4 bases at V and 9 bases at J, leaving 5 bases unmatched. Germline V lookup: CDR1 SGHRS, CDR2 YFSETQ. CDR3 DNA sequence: TGCGCCAGCAGCCTTACGGGACTAGCGGGTGAGCAGTTCTTC. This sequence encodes CASSLTGLAGEQFF.

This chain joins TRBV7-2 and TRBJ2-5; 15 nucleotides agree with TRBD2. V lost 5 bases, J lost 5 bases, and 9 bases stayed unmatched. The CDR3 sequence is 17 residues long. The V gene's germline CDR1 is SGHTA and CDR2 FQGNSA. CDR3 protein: CASSDWTSGGATETQYF. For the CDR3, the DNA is TGTGCCAGCAGCGACTGGACTAGCGGGGGGGCCACGGAGACCCAGTACTTC.